These T cell receptor beta chains were read from a single sample in a study of T cells in localized non-small cell lung cancer. Only in-frame clones appear in the TCRdb table, and some are missing; sequencing was by immunoSEQ multiplex PCR. The profile covers under 30,000 clones, with 70% to 90% appearing a single time and approximately 10% taken by the ten largest. The sample consisted of peripheral blood, taken before any cancer treatment. The source is a woman between 35 and 70 years old with stage I lung adenocarcinoma. CDR3s include the opening cysteine and the closing phenylalanine or tryptophan. The D gene is left open where the match is weak. Only part of the rows carry a size: once, few, many, or a class if the clone is expanded.

D	V	J	size	CDR3	DNA
-	TRBV6-5	TRBJ2-7	-	CASSYSGAGMKQYF	TGTGCCAGCAGTTACTCAGGGGCGGGAATGAAGCAGTACTTC
-	TRBV18	TRBJ2-1	-	CASSGGPGNYNEQFF	TGTGCCAGCTCTGGGGGCCCAGGGAACTACAATGAGCAGTTCTTC
-	TRBV10-1	TRBJ2-2	-	CASSGRRAGELFF	TGCGCCAGCAGTGGGCGGCGCGCCGGGGAGCTGTTTTTT
-	TRBV7-2	TRBJ2-5	-	CASSADRRGTQYF	TGTGCCAGCAGCGCGGACAGAAGAGGGACCCAGTACTTC
TRBD2	TRBV12-5	TRBJ2-7	-	CASGLIRDRDYPYKQYF	TGTGCTAGTGGTTTGATTCGGGATCGGGACTATCCCTACAAGCAGTACTTC
TRBD1	TRBV6-5	TRBJ1-3	-	CASSYTPTGSGNTIYF	TGTGCCAGCAGTTACACCCCGACAGGGTCTGGAAACACCATATATTTT
-	TRBV19	TRBJ1-3	-	CASSMSDSGNTIYF	TGTGCCAGTAGTATGTCGGACAGTGGAAACACCATATATTTT
-	TRBV11-2	TRBJ1-1	-	CASSSSPTGDTEAFF	TGTGCCAGCAGCTCCTCCCCGACAGGTGACACTGAAGCTTTCTTT
-	TRBV28	TRBJ1-5	-	CASGNDARAPYKNGQPQHF	TGTGCCAGCGGTAACGACGCGCGCGCCCCTTACAAGAACGGTCAGCCCCAGCATTTT
TRBD1	TRBV27	TRBJ1-4	-	CASSTRTGSEKLFF	TGTGCCAGCAGTACCCGGACAGGGAGCGAAAAACTGTTTTTT
-	TRBV5-4	TRBJ2-3	-	CASRIGGTDTQYF	TGTGCCAGCAGAATAGGGGGCACAGATACGCAGTATTTT
TRBD1	TRBV6-5	TRBJ2-1	-	CASSQDRGITNEQFF	TGTGCCAGCAGTCAAGACAGGGGGATCACCAATGAGCAGTTCTTC
-	TRBV4-2	TRBJ1-3	-	CASSQGRPGTPMEDTIYF	TGTGCCAGCAGCCAGGGTCGACCAGGGACACCGATGGAGGACACCATATATTTT
-	TRBV6-6	TRBJ1-2	-	CASSWDVVANYGYTF	TGTGCCAGCAGTTGGGATGTGGTAGCTAACTATGGCTACACCTTC
-	TRBV5-1	TRBJ1-2	-	CASSPTTNGQGGYTF	TGCGCCAGCAGCCCGACAACAAACGGGCAGGGAGGCTACACCTTC
-	TRBV28	TRBJ1-3	-	CASSLTGTGNTVYF	TGTGCCAGCAGTTTGACGGGAACTGGAAACACCGTATATTTT
TRBD2	TRBV7-8	TRBJ2-5	-	CASSLGAGGQETQYF	TGTGCCAGCAGCTTGGGGGCGGGAGGGCAAGAGACCCAGTACTTC
-	TRBV28	TRBJ1-1	-	CASSMGRDTEAFF	TGTGCCAGCAGTATGGGTAGGGACACTGAAGCTTTCTTT
-	TRBV5-8	TRBJ1-1	-	CASSLRQGAGNTEAFF	TGTGCCAGCAGCTTGCGTCAGGGAGCGGGGAACACTGAAGCTTTCTTT
TRBD1	TRBV28	TRBJ1-5	-	CASSRTGSNQPQHF	TGTGCCAGCAGTAGGACAGGTTCTAATCAGCCCCAGCATTTT
-	TRBV10-1	TRBJ1-1	-	CASGDGGRMNTEAFF	TGCGCCAGCGGGGACGGAGGGAGAATGAACACTGAAGCTTTCTTT
-	TRBV9	TRBJ2-1	few	CASSVLADEQFF	TGTGCCAGCAGCGTTCTCGCGGATGAGCAGTTCTTC
-	TRBV4-1	TRBJ2-3	-	CASSQNRGANTDTQYF	TGCGCCAGCAGCCAAAACCGGGGGGCCAACACAGATACGCAGTATTTT
TRBD2	TRBV7-6	TRBJ2-3	once	CASSLAGAGASSTDTQYF	TGTGCCAGCAGCTTAGCAGGAGCGGGGGCCTCTAGCACAGATACGCAGTATTTT
TRBD1	TRBV2	TRBJ2-7	-	CASSGTGTVHYEQYF	TGTGCCAGCAGTGGGACCGGGACAGTACACTACGAGCAGTACTTC
TRBD1	TRBV28	TRBJ1-1	-	CASRDRGDTEAFF	TGTGCCAGTAGGGACAGGGGGGACACTGAAGCTTTCTTT
-	TRBV5-1	TRBJ2-1	-	CASSLAPSVLGSYNEQFF	TGCGCCAGCAGCTTGGCTCCTTCGGTCCTAGGGTCCTACAATGAGCAGTTCTTC
-	TRBV28	TRBJ1-2	-	CASSLRTDNGGRANYGYTF	TGTGCCAGCAGTTTAAGAACGGATAATGGCGGCAGGGCTAACTATGGCTACACCTTC
TRBD2	TRBV19	TRBJ2-2	-	CASSAGTSGIANTGELFF	TGTGCCAGTAGTGCCGGGACTAGCGGAATTGCGAACACCGGGGAGCTGTTTTTT
TRBD2	TRBV5-4	TRBJ2-3	-	CASSLYLSGAADTQYF	TGTGCCAGCAGCTTGTATCTTAGCGGGGCAGCAGATACGCAGTATTTT
-	TRBV5-1	TRBJ1-1	once	CASSLRGADTEAFF	TGCGCCAGCAGCTTGAGGGGTGCGGACACTGAAGCTTTCTTT
TRBD1	TRBV18	TRBJ1-6	-	CASSLSGTGGDSPLHF	TGTGCCAGCTCATTATCCGGGACAGGGGGTGATTCACCCCTCCACTTT
-	TRBV11-2	TRBJ1-2	-	CASSGYSGIGYTF	TGTGCCAGCAGCGGGTACTCAGGGATAGGCTACACCTTC
TRBD2	TRBV29-1	TRBJ2-5	-	CSVVGSGGGETQYF	TGCAGCGTTGTAGGTAGCGGGGGGGGAGAGACCCAGTACTTC
-	TRBV18	TRBJ1-5	-	CASSPQAVAPNQPQHF	TGTGCCAGCTCACCACAAGCAGTGGCTCCCAATCAGCCCCAGCATTTT
TRBD1	TRBV19	TRBJ1-6	once	CASSISTGANSPLHF	TGTGCCAGTAGTATTAGCACAGGGGCTAATTCACCCCTCCACTTT
-	TRBV28	TRBJ2-5	-	CASSPGGVFVWQETQYF	TGTGCCAGCAGCCCCGGGGGTGTATTCGTATGGCAAGAGACCCAGTACTTC
-	TRBV6-1	TRBJ2-7	-	CASGAGTESYEQYF	TGTGCCAGCGGGGCGGGGACAGAGTCATACGAGCAGTACTTC
-	TRBV19	TRBJ1-3	-	CATQYGGSGNTIYF	TGTGCCACCCAGTACGGGGGATCTGGAAACACCATATATTTT
-	TRBV7-8	TRBJ1-2	-	CASSLAEGDYGYTF	TGTGCCAGCAGCTTAGCGGAGGGTGACTATGGCTACACCTTC
-	TRBV21-1	TRBJ2-2	-	CASNLQGRGENTGELFF	TGTGCCAGCAACTTACAGGGGAGGGGAGAAAACACCGGGGAGCTGTTTTTT
TRBD2	TRBV28	TRBJ2-7	-	CASTRTSGMVYEQYF	TGTGCCAGCACCCGGACTAGCGGGATGGTCTACGAGCAGTACTTC
TRBD2	TRBV19	TRBJ2-7	-	CASSIEGTSGFYEQYF	TGTGCCAGTAGTATAGAGGGAACTAGCGGGTTCTACGAGCAGTACTTC
TRBD1	TRBV5-8	TRBJ2-6	-	CASSSGGFPISGANVLTF	TGTGCCAGCAGCTCAGGGGGCTTCCCCATCTCTGGGGCCAACGTCCTGACTTTC
-	TRBV7-9	TRBJ2-7	-	CASSSGRGKPYEQYF	TGTGCCAGCAGCTCGGGAAGGGGGAAGCCCTACGAGCAGTACTTC
TRBD1	TRBV18	TRBJ2-7	-	CASSLSPGGYAGHSYEQYF	TGTGCCAGCTCACTGTCCCCAGGGGGCTATGCGGGACACTCCTACGAGCAGTACTTC
-	TRBV10-3	TRBJ2-2	-	CAISENSGELFF	TGTGCCATCAGTGAGAACAGCGGGGAGCTGTTTTTT
TRBD2	TRBV28	TRBJ2-7	-	CASRGLAGENTLEQYF	TGTGCCAGCAGGGGACTAGCGGGAGAAAACACCTTGGAGCAGTACTTC
-	TRBV2	TRBJ2-1	-	CASSPGWNEQFF	TGTGCCAGCAGTCCCGGATGGAATGAGCAGTTCTTC
-	TRBV14	TRBJ2-1	-	CASSRETLYNEQFF	TGTGCCAGCAGCCGCGAGACCCTTTACAATGAGCAGTTCTTC
TRBD1	TRBV27	TRBJ1-1	-	CASSLLPGQRVGTEAFF	TGTGCCAGCAGTTTATTGCCGGGACAGAGAGTAGGGACTGAAGCTTTCTTT
-	TRBV5-4	TRBJ2-7	-	CASSLKTARLREQYF	TGTGCCAGCAGCCTTAAGACGGCAAGGTTAAGGGAGCAGTACTTC
-	TRBV30	TRBJ1-5	few	CAWSVLQASNQPQHF	TGTGCCTGGAGTGTTCTGCAGGCCAGCAATCAGCCCCAGCATTTT
TRBD2	TRBV19	TRBJ2-3	-	CASSPGLAGGGVTTDTQYF	TGTGCCAGTAGCCCGGGACTAGCGGGAGGAGGTGTGACCACAGATACGCAGTATTTT
-	TRBV28	TRBJ1-1	-	CASSLPVWGSNTEAFF	TGTGCCAGCAGTTTGCCGGTGTGGGGTTCGAACACTGAAGCTTTCTTT
-	TRBV18	TRBJ2-7	-	CASSMEGSAYEQYF	TGTGCCAGCTCAATGGAAGGCAGTGCCTACGAGCAGTACTTC
-	TRBV5-1	TRBJ2-3	-	CASSLGQSTDTQYF	TGCGCCAGCAGCTTGGGACAGAGCACAGATACGCAGTATTTT
TRBD1	TRBV11-2	TRBJ2-5	-	CASSGDRGPETQYF	TGTGCCAGCAGCGGGGACAGGGGGCCAGAGACCCAGTACTTC
-	TRBV9	TRBJ2-5	-	CASSVSERPKYF	TGTGCCAGCAGCGTATCAGAGAGACCCAAGTACTTC